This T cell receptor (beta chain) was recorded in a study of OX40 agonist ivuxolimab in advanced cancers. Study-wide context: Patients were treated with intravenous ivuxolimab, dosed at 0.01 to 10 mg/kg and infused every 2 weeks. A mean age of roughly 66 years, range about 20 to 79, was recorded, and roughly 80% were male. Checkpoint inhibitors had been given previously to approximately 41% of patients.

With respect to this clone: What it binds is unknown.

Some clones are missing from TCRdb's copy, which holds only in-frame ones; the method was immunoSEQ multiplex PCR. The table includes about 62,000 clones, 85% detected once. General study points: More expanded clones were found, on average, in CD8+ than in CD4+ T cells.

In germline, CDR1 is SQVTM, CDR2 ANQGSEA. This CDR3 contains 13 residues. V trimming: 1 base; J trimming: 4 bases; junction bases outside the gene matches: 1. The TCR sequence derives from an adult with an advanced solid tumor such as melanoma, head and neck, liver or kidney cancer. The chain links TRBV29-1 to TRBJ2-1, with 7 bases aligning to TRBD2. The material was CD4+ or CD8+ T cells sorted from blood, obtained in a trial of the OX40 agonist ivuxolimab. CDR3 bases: TGCAGCGTTGAAGCTAGCGGATACAATGAGCAGTTCTTC. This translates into CSVEASGYNEQFF.